The clone carrying this T cell receptor beta chain was picked up a small number of times. Its antigen is unidentified. This sample was taken from a study of beta chain features in type 1 diabetes. Notes on the study in general: A definitive answer on HLA type influencing TCRB rearrangement was not reached here. Shortening of TCRB CDR3s, moderate but significant, appeared in all four CD4+ subsets of Type 1 diabetes patients.

Of the isolated RNA, all was reverse transcribed, and so the sequenced material was expressed TCRB transcripts. Profiling relied on immunoSEQ multiplex PCR, and the TCRdb table lists in-frame clones only, not all of them. The sample lists about 650,000 clones, around 12% occurring once. Every single donor gave one heparinised blood draw, and these averaged roughly 120 mL. This CDR3 is built from 13 residues. Germline assignment: CDR1 SGHNT and CDR2 YYREEE (reference sequence). Trimming took 0 bases from V and 6 from J, leaving 7 bases between them. The sample consisted of naive CD4+ T cells from blood. The receptor was derived from a man aged 25 to 40 with type 1 diabetes. The chain links TRBV5-4 to TRBJ2-1; D uncertain. The CDR3 reads CASSLGSANEQFF. CDR3 DNA sequence: TGTGCCAGCAGCTTGGGAAGCGCCAATGAGCAGTTCTTC.